Below are 22 T cell receptor beta chains sequenced from a single sample in a study of beta chain features in type 1 diabetes listed by TCRdb under 2018. Library preparation used the immunoSEQ multiplex PCR assay. The High Capacity cDNA Reverse Transcription Kit was used to reverse transcribe all of the isolated RNA, meaning that expressed TCRB transcripts were what got sequenced. TCRdb took over this immuneACCESS table, retaining in-frame rearrangements with V and J assigned. Such tables are incomplete; in checked studies, under half of the missing clones stem from an unresolved V gene, and the remainder is unexplained. Here the sample has roughly 350,000 clones; about 11% occur a single time. The top ten hold 0.015% of the sample. Specimen: naive CD4+ T cells from blood. Per the publication, the cell subset or site label means: true naive CD4+ T cells. The receptors originated from a woman aged 30 to 39 in good health.

The J gene is TRBJ2-7, the V gene TRBV18; TRBD2 is a possible D gene (6 bases). V was pared by 3 bases and J by 2 bases, with 14 bases between. The germline gives CDR1 KGHSH, CDR2 LQKENI. The CDR3 sequence is 15 residues long. This chain's CDR3 is CASSPRDSSTYEQYF. CDR3 DNA: TGTGCCAGCTCACCCCGGGACTCCAGCACCTACGAGCAGTACTTC.

J is TRBJ2-1 and V is TRBV5-4, with TRBD2 matching 9 bases. This CDR3 is built from 16 residues. V was clipped by 4 bases and J by 2 bases; unmatched bases: 7. Germline CDR1 SGHNT, CDR2 YYREEE (reference sequence). CDR3 region: CASSPRLADPYNEQFF. CDR3 nucleotides: TGTGCCAGCAGCCCCAGACTAGCGGACCCCTACAATGAGCAGTTCTTC.

The gene calls are TRBV9 and TRBJ2-4; maybe TRBD1 (6 bases). The CDR3 loop spans 14 amino acids. The V end was cut by 3 bases, the J end by 11 bases, with 18 bases between. CDR1 and CDR2 from the germline V gene are SGDLS and YYNGEE. CDR3 residues: CASSGDRSHYVQYF. CDR3 nucleotides: TGTGCCAGCAGCGGAGACAGGTCTCATTACGTTCAGTACTTC.

This clone was seen a few times. The chain has TRBV30 and TRBJ2-3; 8 bases map to TRBD1. Germline loops: CDR1 GTSNPN, CDR2 SVGIG (reference sequence). V trimming: 7 bases; J trimming: 3 bases; junction bases outside the gene matches: 3. This CDR3 has 12 amino acids. CDR3 DNA: TGTGCCTCAGGGGGCTCTACAGATACGCAGTATTTT. This translates into CASGGSTDTQYF.

J is TRBJ1-2 and V is TRBV7-2, with 7 positions matching TRBD1. The CDR3 is 14 amino acids. J gave up 4 bases and V 4 bases, and 6 bases lay outside the gene matches. From germline, CDR1 is SGHTA and CDR2 FQGNSA. The CDR3 loop reads CASSSRQGLYGYTF. Here the CDR3 DNA reads TGTGCCAGCAGCTCAAGACAGGGCCTCTATGGCTACACCTTC.

This sequence joins TRBV6-5 and TRBJ2-7; perhaps TRBD1 as D (6 bases). Germline-derived CDR1 and CDR2 are MNHEY and SVGAGI. With 4 bases removed from V and 5 bases from J, the gap between germline ends came to 15 bases. The CDR3 contains 14 residues. CDR3 nucleotides: TGTGCCAGCAGTTTCGCGTCAGGGGTAGACGAGCAGTACTTC. This translates into CASSFASGVDEQYF.

The chain employs TRBV12-5 and TRBJ2-5, with 7 positions matching TRBD2. Germline V CDR1 and CDR2: LGHNT, FRNRAP. V lost 7 bases to trimming and J lost 4 bases; unmatched junction nucleotides: 9. The length of the CDR3 is 14 residues. The CDR3 DNA is TGTGCTAGTGCCAGATCGGGAGGCCGAGAGACCCAGTACTTC. This codes for CASARSGGRETQYF.

This clone appeared a few times. The chain joins TRBV9 to TRBJ2-5; weak D call: TRBD2 (5 bases). With 3 bases removed from V and 7 bases from J, the gap between germline ends came to 16 bases. Germline CDR1 is SGDLS and CDR2 is YYNGEE. The CDR3 is made up of 14 amino acids. CDR3 sequence (DNA): TGTGCCAGCAGCGCGAACCCTAGTGAGGGGACCCAGTACTTC. This translates into CASSANPSEGTQYF.

CDR3: CASSLLRNEVYF. The CDR3, as DNA: TGTGCCAGCAGTTTACTCAGGAATGAAGTATATTTT. The genes are TRBV28 and TRBJ1-3; D is ambiguous. The CDR3 consists of 12 residues. With 2 bases removed from V and 14 bases from J, the gap between germline ends came to 13 bases. From germline, CDR1 is MDHEN and CDR2 SYDVKM. Drawing the rest from reference TRBV28 and TRBJ1-3, the complete variable domain is DVKVTQSSRYLVKRTGEKVFLECVQDMDHENMFWYRQDPGLGLRLIYFSYDVKMKEKGDIPEGYSVSREKKERFSLILESASTNQTSMYLCASSLLRNEVYFGEGSWLTVV.

The chain employs TRBV5-4 and TRBJ2-2, with unresolved D. With 2 bases removed from V and 0 bases from J, the gap between germline ends came to 11 bases. The CDR3 is 16 residues long. CDR1 is SGHNT and CDR2 is YYREEE in the germline V gene (reference sequence). CDR3 nucleotides: TGTGCCAGCAGCTTATCGATAGCCGCGAACACCGGGGAGCTGTTTTTT. Its translation is CASSLSIAANTGELFF.

V usage is TRBV6-5 and J usage is TRBJ1-2; 7 bases are shared with TRBD1. The germline V gene encodes CDR1 MNHEY and CDR2 SVGAGI. The V and J ends lost 6 bases and 5 bases, in that order; junction bases with no gene match: 9. The length of the CDR3 is 14 residues. The CDR3 region is CASSRDRASYGYTF. CDR3 DNA sequence: TGTGCCAGCAGCCGAGACAGGGCATCTTATGGCTACACCTTC.

In this sample, this clone turned up a few times. V and J are TRBV7-2 and TRBJ2-7; 9 bases align to TRBD1. The CDR3 consists of 19 residues. The ends lost 3 bases at V and 0 bases at J; junction bases unmatched: 15. CDR1 and CDR2 (germline): SGHTA, FQGNSA. This CDR3 is CASSFRAGTGLSSSYEQYF. In DNA, the CDR3 is TGTGCCAGCAGCTTTAGGGCCGGGACAGGGCTTTCTAGCTCCTACGAGCAGTACTTC.

This clone occurred a few times. The rearrangement joins TRBV28 to TRBJ1-5; TRBD1 might be the D (6 bases). V was cut by 8 bases and J by 7 bases, with 15 bases left in between. The CDR3 has 13 amino acids. In germline, CDR1 is MDHEN, CDR2 SYDVKM. CDR3 residues: CASVGGGGQPQHF. The CDR3 coding sequence is TGTGCCAGCGTCGGGGGAGGGGGGCAGCCCCAGCATTTT.

In this sample, this clone turned up a few times. The V call is TRBV7-2, the J call TRBJ2-7, with a possible D match to TRBD1 (6 bases). Trimming pared 2 bases from V and 2 bases from J, leaving 13 bases between. The CDR3 sequence is 15 residues long. The germline V gene has CDR1 SGHTA and CDR2 FQGNSA. CDR3 region: CASSLRTGQTYEQYF. The CDR3 DNA reads TGTGCCAGCAGCTTAAGAACGGGACAAACCTACGAGCAGTACTTC.

The chain recombines TRBV11-2 with TRBJ2-5, with 8 nucleotides matching TRBD1. The CDR3 contains 16 residues. Trimming at V came to 1 base and at J to 5 bases, leaving 9 bases not matched to a gene. The germline gives CDR1 SGHAT, CDR2 FQNNGV. DNA of the CDR3: TGTGCCAGCAGCTTAGGCTCTCTGACAGGGGTGGAGACCCAGTACTTC. This translates into CASSLGSLTGVETQYF.

This clone showed up just a few times. This chain connects TRBV5-1 to TRBJ2-3, with 8 bases aligning to TRBD1. The CDR3 sequence is 15 residues long. Trimming cost V 2 bases and J 5 bases; bases outside gene matches: 7. Germline V gene lookup returns CDR1 SGHRS and CDR2 YFSETQ. This CDR3 reads CASSFRGQVEDTQYF. In DNA, the CDR3 is TGCGCCAGCAGCTTCAGGGGGCAGGTAGAAGATACGCAGTATTTT.

The V call is TRBV7-2, the J call TRBJ1-4; D is perhaps TRBD1 (5 bases). The CDR3 extends over 13 amino acids. Germline V gives CDR1 SGHTA, CDR2 FQGNSA. Trimming removed 6 bases from V and 6 bases from J, with 11 bases in between. The CDR3 sequence: CASSGAGHEKLFF. Written as DNA, the CDR3 is TGTGCCAGCAGTGGGGCAGGGCATGAAAAACTGTTTTTT.

This clone was observed a handful of times. The J gene is TRBJ2-5, the V gene TRBV28, with 11 bases identical to TRBD1. The V and J ends lost 7 bases and 5 bases, in that order; junction bases with no gene match: 6. In germline, CDR1 is MDHEN, CDR2 SYDVKM. The CDR3 covers 14 residues. The chain's CDR3 is CASKGQGAGETQYF. CDR3 coding DNA: TGTGCCAGCAAAGGACAGGGGGCGGGTGAGACCCAGTACTTC.

The chain's CDR3 is CASSPLTTSGDSSSYEQYF. The CDR3 DNA sequence: TGTGCCAGCTCACCCCTTACCACTAGCGGAGACAGTAGCTCCTACGAGCAGTACTTC. The V gene is TRBV18, the J gene TRBJ2-7; 8 bases map to TRBD2. The CDR3 runs 19 residues. Germline-derived CDR1 and CDR2 are KGHSH and LQKENI. V lost 3 bases and J lost 0; bases outside the gene matches: 16.

This clone was recorded a few times. The V and J genes are TRBV28 and TRBJ2-1, with no clear D. The length of the CDR3 is 15 residues. V dropped 3 bases and J dropped 4 bases, with 13 bases sitting between them. CDR1 MDHEN and CDR2 SYDVKM come from the germline V gene. In DNA form, the CDR3 reads TGTGCCAGCAGTTTCGAGAGTGGTAAATACAATGAGCAGTTCTTC. Amino acid sequence: CASSFESGKYNEQFF.

This chain uses TRBV11-2 with TRBJ2-1, with D possibly TRBD2 on 5 matching bases. The V end was cut by 5 bases, the J end by 10 bases, with 21 bases between. CDR3 length: 15 residues. Germline assignment: CDR1 SGHAT and CDR2 FQNNGV. DNA for the CDR3: TGTGCCAGCAGCCCGACTATTGGCACCGAGAAGGAGCAGTTCTTC. Protein product: CASSPTIGTEKEQFF.

This rearrangement joins TRBV13 to TRBJ2-1; 10 bases match TRBD1. V was pared by 5 bases and J by 7 bases, with 2 bases of the junction left unmatched. This CDR3 region has 13 residues. Germline values: CDR1 PRHDT, CDR2 FYEKMQ (reference sequence). CDR3 coding DNA: TGTGCCAGCAGCAGGGACAGGGGAAATGAGCAGTTCTTC. It translates to CASSRDRGNEQFF.